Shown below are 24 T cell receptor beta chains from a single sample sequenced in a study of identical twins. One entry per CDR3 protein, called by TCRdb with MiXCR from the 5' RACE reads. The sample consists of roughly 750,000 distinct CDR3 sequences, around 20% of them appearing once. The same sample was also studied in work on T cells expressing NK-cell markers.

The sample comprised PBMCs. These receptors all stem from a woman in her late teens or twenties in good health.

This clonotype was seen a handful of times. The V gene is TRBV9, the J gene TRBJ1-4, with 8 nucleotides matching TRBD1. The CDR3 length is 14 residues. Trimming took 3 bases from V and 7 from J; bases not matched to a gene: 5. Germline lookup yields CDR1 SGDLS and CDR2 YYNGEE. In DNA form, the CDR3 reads TGTGCCAGCAGCGCTAGGACAGGGCGTGAAAAACTGTTTTTT. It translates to CASSARTGREKLFF.

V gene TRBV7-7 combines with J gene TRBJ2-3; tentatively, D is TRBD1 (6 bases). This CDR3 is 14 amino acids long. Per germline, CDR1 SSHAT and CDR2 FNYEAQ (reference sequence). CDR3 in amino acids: CASSRDTYTDTQYF. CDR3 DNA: TGTGCTAGCTCTCGGGACACCTACACAGATACGCAGTATTTT.

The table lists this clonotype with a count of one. CDR3: CASSFSAREGYTF. CDR3 coding DNA: TGCGCCAGCAGCTTTTCGGCTAGGGAAGGCTACACCTTC. The rearrangement uses TRBV5-1 and TRBJ1-2; D remains unclear. V dropped 2 bases and J dropped 8 bases, with 13 bases sitting between them. Germline V gene data show CDR1 as SGHRS and CDR2 as YFSETQ. The CDR3 length is 13 residues.

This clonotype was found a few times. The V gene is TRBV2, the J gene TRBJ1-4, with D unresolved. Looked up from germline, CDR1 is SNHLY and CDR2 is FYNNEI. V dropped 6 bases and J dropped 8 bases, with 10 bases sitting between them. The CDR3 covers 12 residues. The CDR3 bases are TGTGCCAGCAGGTTGCTAGCGGAAAAACTGTTTTTT. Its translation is CASRLLAEKLFF.

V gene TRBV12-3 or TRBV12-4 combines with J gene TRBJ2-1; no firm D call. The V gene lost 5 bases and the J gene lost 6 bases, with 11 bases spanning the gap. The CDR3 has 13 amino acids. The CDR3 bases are TGTGCCAGCAGTACCTTAGTGGGCAATGAGCAGTTCTTC. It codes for CASSTLVGNEQFF.

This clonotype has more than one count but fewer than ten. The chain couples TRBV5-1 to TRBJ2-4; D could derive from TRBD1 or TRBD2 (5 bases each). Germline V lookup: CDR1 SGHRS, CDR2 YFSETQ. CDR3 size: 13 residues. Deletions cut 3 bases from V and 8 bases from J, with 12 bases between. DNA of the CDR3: TGCGCCAGCAGCTCCGAGGGGCGGTACATTCAGTACTTC. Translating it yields CASSSEGRYIQYF.

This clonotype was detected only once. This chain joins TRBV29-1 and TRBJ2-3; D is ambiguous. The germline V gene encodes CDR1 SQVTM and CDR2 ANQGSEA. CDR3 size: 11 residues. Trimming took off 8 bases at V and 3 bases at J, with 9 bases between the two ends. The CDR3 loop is CSLELTDTQYF. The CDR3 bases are TGCAGCTTAGAGCTGACAGATACGCAGTATTTT.

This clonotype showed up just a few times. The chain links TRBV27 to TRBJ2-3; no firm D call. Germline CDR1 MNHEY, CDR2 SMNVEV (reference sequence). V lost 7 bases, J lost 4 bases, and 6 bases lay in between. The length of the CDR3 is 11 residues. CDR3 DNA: TGTGCCAGCATCTCCTCAGATACGCAGTATTTT. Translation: CASISSDTQYF.

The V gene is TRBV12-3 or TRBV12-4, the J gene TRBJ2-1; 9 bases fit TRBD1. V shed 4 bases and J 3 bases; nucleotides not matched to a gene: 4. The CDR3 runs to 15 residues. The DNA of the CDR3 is TGTGCCAGCAGTTACAGGGGGCGCGTCTACAATGAGCAGTTCTTC. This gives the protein CASSYRGRVYNEQFF.

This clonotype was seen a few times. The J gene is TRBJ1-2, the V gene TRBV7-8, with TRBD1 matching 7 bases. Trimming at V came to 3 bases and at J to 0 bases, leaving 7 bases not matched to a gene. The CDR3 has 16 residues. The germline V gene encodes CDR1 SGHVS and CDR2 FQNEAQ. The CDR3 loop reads CASSLGTVGANYGYTF. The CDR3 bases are TGTGCCAGCAGCTTGGGGACAGTAGGCGCTAACTATGGCTACACCTTC.

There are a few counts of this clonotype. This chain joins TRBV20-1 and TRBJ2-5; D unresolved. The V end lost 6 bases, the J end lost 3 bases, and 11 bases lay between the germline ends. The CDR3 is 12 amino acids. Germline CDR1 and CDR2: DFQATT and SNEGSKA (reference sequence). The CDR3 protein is CSAGRTEETQYF. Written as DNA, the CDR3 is TGCAGTGCCGGAAGGACGGAAGAGACCCAGTACTTC.

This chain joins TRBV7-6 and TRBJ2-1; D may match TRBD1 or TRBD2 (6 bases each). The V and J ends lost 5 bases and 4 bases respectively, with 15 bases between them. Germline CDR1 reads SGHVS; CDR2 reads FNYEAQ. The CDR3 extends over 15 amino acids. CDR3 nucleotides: TGTGCCAGCAGCCCAAAGGGGGGACCGTACAATGAGCAGTTCTTC. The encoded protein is CASSPKGGPYNEQFF.

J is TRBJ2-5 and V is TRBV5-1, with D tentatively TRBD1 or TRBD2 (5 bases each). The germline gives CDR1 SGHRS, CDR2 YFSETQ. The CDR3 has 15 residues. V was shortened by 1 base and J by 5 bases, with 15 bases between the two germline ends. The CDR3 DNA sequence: TGCGCCAGCAGCTTGTTGCCAGGGAGAAGGGAGACCCAGTACTTC. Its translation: CASSLLPGRRETQYF.

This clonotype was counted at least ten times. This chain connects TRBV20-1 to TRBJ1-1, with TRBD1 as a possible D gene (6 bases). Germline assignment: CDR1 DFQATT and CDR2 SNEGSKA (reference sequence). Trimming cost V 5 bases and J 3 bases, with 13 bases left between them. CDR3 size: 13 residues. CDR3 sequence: CSAAGEGDTEAFF. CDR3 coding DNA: TGCAGTGCTGCAGGGGAGGGGGACACTGAAGCTTTCTTT.

The CDR3 reads CAISEEGTFEQYF. The CDR3 DNA follows: TGTGCCATCAGTGAGGAAGGGACGTTCGAGCAGTACTTC. The rearrangement joins TRBV10-3 to TRBJ2-7, with D perhaps being TRBD1 or TRBD2 (5 bases each). Germline CDR1 and CDR2: ENHRY and SYGVKD. The CDR3 spans 13 residues. Trimming removed 2 bases at V and 6 bases at J, with 11 bases between.

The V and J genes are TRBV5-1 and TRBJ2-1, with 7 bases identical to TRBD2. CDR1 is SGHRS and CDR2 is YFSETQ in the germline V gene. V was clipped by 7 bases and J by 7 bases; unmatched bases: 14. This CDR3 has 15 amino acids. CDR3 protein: CASHLRRGGRNEQFF. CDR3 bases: TGCGCCAGCCACCTCAGACGGGGAGGGAGAAATGAGCAGTTCTTC.

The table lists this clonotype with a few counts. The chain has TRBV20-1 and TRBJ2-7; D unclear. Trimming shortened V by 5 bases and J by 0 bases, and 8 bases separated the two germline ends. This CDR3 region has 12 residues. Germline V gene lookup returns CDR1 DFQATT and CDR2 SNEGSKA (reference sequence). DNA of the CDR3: TGCAGTGCTTTACTAAACTCCTACGAGCAGTACTTC. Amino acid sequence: CSALLNSYEQYF.

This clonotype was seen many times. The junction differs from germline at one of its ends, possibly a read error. CDR3 amino acids: CASSPDRGPYEQYF. CDR3 sequence (DNA): TGTGCCAGCAGTCCGGACAGGGGGCCCTACGAGCAGTACTTC. The chain carries TRBV5-1 and TRBJ2-7, with 11 bases matching TRBD1. Germline V gene data show CDR1 as SGHRS and CDR2 as YFSETQ. The CDR3 has 14 residues. Variable domain in full (rest from reference TRBV5-1 and TRBJ2-7): KAGVTQTPRYLIKTRGQQVTLSCSPISGHRSVSWYQQTPGQGLQFLFEYFSETQRNKGNFPGRFSGRQFSNSRSEMNVSTLELGDSALYLCASSPDRGPYEQYFGPGTRLTVT.

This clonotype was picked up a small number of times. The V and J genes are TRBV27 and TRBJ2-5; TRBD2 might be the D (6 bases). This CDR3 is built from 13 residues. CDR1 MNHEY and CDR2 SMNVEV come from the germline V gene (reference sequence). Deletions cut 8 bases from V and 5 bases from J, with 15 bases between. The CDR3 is CASASGGPETQYF. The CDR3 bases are TGTGCCAGCGCCTCTGGAGGGCCGGAGACCCAGTACTTC.

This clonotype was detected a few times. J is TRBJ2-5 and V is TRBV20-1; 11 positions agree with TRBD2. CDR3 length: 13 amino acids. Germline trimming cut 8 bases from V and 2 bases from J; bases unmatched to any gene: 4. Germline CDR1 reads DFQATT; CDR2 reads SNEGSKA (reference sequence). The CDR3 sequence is CSCSGGVQETQYF. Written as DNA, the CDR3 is TGCAGTTGTAGCGGGGGGGTTCAAGAGACCCAGTACTTC.

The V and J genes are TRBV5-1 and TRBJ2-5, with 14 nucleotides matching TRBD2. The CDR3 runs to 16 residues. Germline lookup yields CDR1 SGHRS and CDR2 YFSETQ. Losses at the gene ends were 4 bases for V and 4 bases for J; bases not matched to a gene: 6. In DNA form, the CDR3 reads TGCGCCAGCAGCAGGGGGACTAGCGGGGGAGGAGAGACCCAGTACTTC. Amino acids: CASSRGTSGGGETQYF.

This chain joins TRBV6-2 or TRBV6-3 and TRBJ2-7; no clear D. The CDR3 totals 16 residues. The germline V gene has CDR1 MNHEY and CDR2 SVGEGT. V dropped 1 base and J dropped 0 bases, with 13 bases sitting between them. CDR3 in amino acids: CASSYYPAMFSYEQYF. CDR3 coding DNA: TGTGCCAGCAGTTACTATCCAGCGATGTTCTCCTACGAGCAGTACTTC.

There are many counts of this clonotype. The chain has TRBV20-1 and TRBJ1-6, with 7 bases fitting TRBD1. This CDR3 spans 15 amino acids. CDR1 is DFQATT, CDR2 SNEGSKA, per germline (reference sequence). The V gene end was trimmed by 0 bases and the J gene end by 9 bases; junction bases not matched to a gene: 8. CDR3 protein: CSARDRTGESSPLHF. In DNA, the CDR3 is TGCAGTGCTAGAGATCGTACAGGGGAATCTTCACCCCTCCACTTT.

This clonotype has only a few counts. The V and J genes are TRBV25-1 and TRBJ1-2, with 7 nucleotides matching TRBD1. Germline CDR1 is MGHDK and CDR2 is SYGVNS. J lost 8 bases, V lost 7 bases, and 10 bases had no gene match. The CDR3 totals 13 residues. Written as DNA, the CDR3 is TGTGCCAGCACCTCGACAGGGCACGGCGGCTACACCTTC. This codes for CASTSTGHGGYTF.